Below are 32 T cell receptor beta chains sequenced from a single sample in a study of blood T cell repertoires in COVID-19. Measured with immunoSEQ multiplex PCR; TCRdb has only the in-frame clones, and not every one. The table has around 97,000 clones, approximately 82% seen once. The sequencing sample was made of peripheral blood. The receptors come from a man aged 65-85 years with acute or convalescent COVID-19.

The chain uses TRBV5-1 and TRBJ2-7, with TRBD1 as a possible D gene (6 bases). CDR1 is SGHRS, CDR2 YFSETQ, per germline. V lost 4 bases and J lost 4, with 21 bases in between. This CDR3 comprises 16 residues. The CDR3 sequence is CASSLSGVRGLYEQYF. As DNA, the CDR3 is TGCGCCAGCAGCCTATCGGGTGTCAGGGGATTATACGAGCAGTACTTC.

The rearrangement links TRBV30 to TRBJ2-7; D unresolved. The V gene's germline CDR1 is GTSNPN and CDR2 SVGIG (reference sequence). The germline V and J ends were trimmed by 0 bases and 4 bases, with 10 bases remaining between them. This CDR3 spans 13 amino acids. DNA of the CDR3: TGTGCCTGGAGTGTACCGGGTGTGTACGAGCAGTACTTC. Translation: CAWSVPGVYEQYF. The full variable domain, completed using reference TRBV30 and TRBJ2-7, is SQTIHQWPATLVQPVGSPLSLECTVEGTSNPNLYWYRQAAGRGLQLLFYSVGIGQISSEVPQNLSASRPQDRQFILSSKKLLLSDSGFYLCAWSVPGVYEQYFGPGTRLTVT.

The genes are TRBV13 and TRBJ2-1, with D possibly being TRBD2 (5 bases). Germline-derived CDR1 and CDR2 are PRHDT and FYEKMQ (reference sequence). The CDR3 consists of 15 residues. V gave up 2 bases and J gave up 8 bases, with 16 bases separating them. The CDR3 loop reads CASSLWPLATDEQFF. CDR3 nucleotide sequence: TGTGCCAGCAGCTTATGGCCTTTAGCGACGGATGAGCAGTTCTTC.

The J gene is TRBJ1-5, the V gene TRBV7-9; the match to TRBD1 covers 7 bases. The CDR3 spans 16 residues. Losses at the gene ends were 3 bases for V and 0 bases for J; bases not matched to a gene: 5. In germline, CDR1 is SEHNR, CDR2 FQNEAQ (reference sequence). This chain's CDR3 is CASSFSGGNSNQPQHF. CDR3 nucleotide sequence: TGTGCCAGCAGCTTTTCAGGGGGAAATAGCAATCAGCCCCAGCATTTT.

The chain recombines TRBV19 with TRBJ1-1; D is undetermined. Per germline, CDR1 LNHDA and CDR2 SQIVND (reference sequence). This CDR3 is built from 14 residues. Trimming removed 3 bases from V and 5 bases from J, with 13 bases in between. In nucleotides, the CDR3 is TGTGCCAGTAGTATGGAGGGAAAGGTGACTGAAGCTTTCTTT. The encoded protein is CASSMEGKVTEAFF.

This chain links TRBV6-5 with TRBJ2-7, with 7 bases identical to TRBD1. CDR1 and CDR2 (germline): MNHEY, SVGAGI. The CDR3 loop spans 14 amino acids. V lost 5 bases, J lost 2 bases, and 6 bases stayed unmatched. This CDR3 reads CASSPRDRTYEQYF. In DNA form, the CDR3 reads TGTGCCAGCAGTCCCCGGGACAGAACCTACGAGCAGTACTTC.

The chain uses TRBV18 and TRBJ2-3; a possible D gene is TRBD1 (5 bases). The germline V and J ends were trimmed by 3 bases and 0 bases, with 16 bases remaining between them. The CDR3 extends over 17 amino acids. Germline V lookup: CDR1 KGHSH, CDR2 LQKENI. The CDR3 protein is CASSPRTGASSTDTQYF. CDR3 DNA: TGTGCCAGCTCACCCCGCACTGGGGCTTCGAGCACAGATACGCAGTATTTT.

V and J are TRBV2 and TRBJ1-4; possibly TRBD1 for D (6 bases). Germline V gene lookup returns CDR1 SNHLY and CDR2 FYNNEI. Trimming cost V 6 bases and J 7 bases, with 12 bases left between them. The CDR3 totals 13 residues. The CDR3 loop reads CASSGQSAEKLFF. Here the CDR3 DNA reads TGTGCCAGCAGCGGACAGTCTGCTGAAAAACTGTTTTTT.

This clone was observed many times. The V and J genes are TRBV18 and TRBJ1-2; the match to TRBD1 covers 7 bases. The CDR3 length is 17 residues. The ends lost 5 bases at V and 2 bases at J; junction bases unmatched: 14. From germline, CDR1 is KGHSH and CDR2 LQKENI. The CDR3, as DNA: TGTGCCAGCTCATCCTCATCCAGGACAGGCGAGAACTATGGCTACACCTTC. Translating it yields CASSSSSRTGENYGYTF. Together with reference TRBV18 and TRBJ1-2, the CDR3 gives the full variable domain: NAGVMQNPRHLVRRRGQEARLRCSPMKGHSHVYWYRQLPEEGLKFMVYLQKENIIDESGMPKERFSAEFPKEGPSILRIQQVVRGDSAAYFCASSSSSRTGENYGYTFGSGTRLTVV.

This chain connects TRBV28 to TRBJ1-1; D is uncertain. V was clipped by 8 bases and J by 8 bases, with 9 bases between them. Germline values: CDR1 MDHEN, CDR2 SYDVKM. This CDR3 has 10 amino acids. Here the CDR3 reads CASGVLEAFF. In DNA, the CDR3 is TGTGCCAGCGGAGTTCTGGAAGCTTTCTTT.

The rearrangement uses TRBV6-5 and TRBJ2-2; D is uncertain. V lost 4 bases and J lost 7, with 7 bases in between. The CDR3 extends over 12 amino acids. Germline-derived CDR1 and CDR2 are MNHEY and SVGAGI. The CDR3: CASSFVLGELFF. The CDR3 DNA sequence: TGTGCCAGCAGTTTCGTACTCGGGGAGCTGTTTTTT.

The V and J genes are TRBV25-1 and TRBJ1-1; TRBD1 aligns across 9 bases. The J segment lost 4 bases and the V segment lost 4 bases, leaving 13 bases of the junction unmatched. CDR1 and CDR2 from the germline V gene are MGHDK and SYGVNS. This CDR3 has 17 amino acids. The CDR3 DNA reads TGTGCCAGCAGTGGAGGGGGAACAGGGGGCCCCAGCACTGAAGCTTTCTTT. This gives the protein CASSGGGTGGPSTEAFF.

Concerning this clone: The DNA is omitted, as the CDR3 cannot be located on it reliably, and the CDR3 follows TCRdb's listing. V usage is TRBV9 and J usage is TRBJ1-1; whether TRBD1, the table's D call, matches the DNA was not checked. The germline CDR1 and CDR2 sequences are SGDLS and YYNGEE. Both ends counted, the CDR3 spans 15 residues. The CDR3 sequence: CASSVAQGTGEKTFF.

The V call is TRBV4-3, the J call TRBJ2-7; D is ambiguous. V was clipped by 0 bases and J by 3 bases, with 12 bases between them. The CDR3 spans 15 residues. Germline-derived CDR1 and CDR2 are LGHNA and YSLEER. CDR3 residues: CASSQEFGQHYEQYF. For the CDR3, the DNA is TGCGCCAGCAGCCAAGAATTTGGCCAACACTACGAGCAGTACTTC.

This clone was seen only a few times. The chain is built from TRBV2 and TRBJ1-1, with D perhaps TRBD1 (5 bases). The length of the CDR3 is 17 residues. Trimming removed 6 bases at V and 0 bases at J, with 20 bases between. Germline lookup yields CDR1 SNHLY and CDR2 FYNNEI. CDR3 coding DNA: TGTGCCAGCAGGAAAGGGACTACTGGTTTGTTGAACACTGAAGCTTTCTTT. It is translated as CASRKGTTGLLNTEAFF.

The rearrangement links TRBV10-3 to TRBJ1-1; D is perhaps TRBD1 (6 bases). Germline V gene data show CDR1 as ENHRY and CDR2 as SYGVKD. V lost 6 bases, J lost 2 bases, and 19 bases lay in between. There are 16 residues in the CDR3. The CDR3 bases are TGTGCCATCAGCCCACAGGGTACCTCCCGAAACACTGAAGCTTTCTTT. It encodes CAISPQGTSRNTEAFF.

This clone came up once. The V call is TRBV30, the J call TRBJ2-5, with 9 bases fitting TRBD2. Germline lookup yields CDR1 GTSNPN and CDR2 SVGIG (reference sequence). The CDR3 totals 16 residues. With 0 bases clipped from V and 4 bases from J, the junction kept 9 bases outside the gene matches. CDR3 sequence reads: CAWSVSAGRGGETQYF. The CDR3 DNA sequence: TGTGCCTGGAGTGTATCCGCCGGGCGGGGGGGAGAGACCCAGTACTTC.

The count of this clone is one. Here the CDR3 DNA reads TGCGCCAGCAGCCAGACTTCAGCCCGCGCGGGCAGATTTAACACTGAAGCTTTCTTT. Translating it yields CASSQTSARAGRFNTEAFF. The V gene is TRBV4-1, the J gene TRBJ1-1; no clear D gene. The CDR3 runs to 19 residues. Germline V gene sequence: CDR1 MGHRA, CDR2 YSYEKL. Trimming cost V 3 bases and J 2 bases, with 25 bases left between them.

The chain carries TRBV30 and TRBJ2-7, with D hard to call. Germline V gene lookup returns CDR1 GTSNPN and CDR2 SVGIG (reference sequence). This CDR3 spans 12 amino acids. Trimming took off 2 bases at V and 3 bases at J, with 8 bases between the two ends. Written as DNA, the CDR3 is TGTGCCTGGAGTCCGTCCAGCTACGAGCAGTACTTC. Its protein product is CAWSPSSYEQYF.

The V gene is TRBV12-3 or TRBV12-4, the J gene TRBJ1-2, with unresolved D. Trimming removed 3 bases at V and 13 bases at J, with 6 bases between. The CDR3 consists of 9 residues. In nucleotides, the CDR3 is TGTGCCAGCAGTTTCCCCTTCACCTTC. Its translation: CASSFPFTF.

The V call is TRBV2, the J call TRBJ1-2; 10 nucleotides align to TRBD1. With 3 bases clipped from V and 7 bases from J, the junction kept 5 bases outside the gene matches. CDR3 length: 14 residues. Germline V gene lookup returns CDR1 SNHLY and CDR2 FYNNEI. CDR3 protein: CASSDGTGVSGYTF. The CDR3 DNA reads TGTGCCAGCAGTGACGGGACAGGGGTCAGTGGCTACACCTTC.

The chain uses TRBV18 and TRBJ1-3; D not certain. With 2 bases removed from V and 0 bases from J, the gap between germline ends came to 11 bases. There are 16 residues in the CDR3. The germline V gene has CDR1 KGHSH and CDR2 LQKENI. DNA for the CDR3: TGTGCCAGCTCACCATCTCACTCTAGCTCTGGAAACACCATATATTTT. Its translation is CASSPSHSSSGNTIYF.

The rearrangement links TRBV9 to TRBJ2-1; 11 positions match TRBD2. Unmatched junction bases numbered 3, after V lost 1 base and J lost 6 bases. CDR3 length: 15 amino acids. Germline V CDR1 and CDR2: SGDLS, YYNGEE. Here the CDR3 DNA reads TGTGCCAGCAGCGTAACGGGACTAGCGGTCAATGAGCAGTTCTTC. Protein product: CASSVTGLAVNEQFF. The full variable domain, its missing parts supplied by reference TRBV9 and TRBJ2-1, is DSGVTQTPKHLITATGQRVTLRCSPRSGDLSVYWYQQSLDQGLQFLIQYYNGEERAKGNILERFSAQQFPDLHSELNLSSLELGDSALYFCASSVTGLAVNEQFFGPGTRLTVL.

The chain joins TRBV30 to TRBJ1-5; TRBD1 matches at 8 bases. Trimming removed 7 bases from V and 9 bases from J; junction bases left unmatched: 11. This CDR3 is built from 13 residues. CDR1 is GTSNPN and CDR2 is SVGIG in the germline V gene (reference sequence). The DNA of the CDR3 is TGTGCCTCCAGGGGGCAGCCGGCGGGGCCCCAGCATTTT. Protein product: CASRGQPAGPQHF.

This chain joins TRBV6-6 and TRBJ2-1, with 9 bases matching TRBD1. This CDR3 has 15 amino acids. CDR1 and CDR2 from the germline V gene are MNHNY and SVGAGI (reference sequence). V trimming: 6 bases; J trimming: 12 bases; junction bases outside the gene matches: 15. CDR3 nucleotide sequence: TGTGCCAGCAGCCCACAGGGGGCTGAAAGCGCCCGGCAGTTCTTC. Encoded protein: CASSPQGAESARQFF.

The chain has TRBV14 and TRBJ1-1; D is unclear. Germline-derived CDR1 and CDR2 are SGHDN and FVKESK. The CDR3 has 13 residues. Trimming took off 2 bases at V and 0 bases at J, with 4 bases between the two ends. Here the CDR3 DNA reads TGTGCCAGCAGCCAACATGTGAACACTGAAGCTTTCTTT. Protein: CASSQHVNTEAFF.

The chain combines TRBV5-1 with TRBJ2-2; 7 bases map to TRBD2. After removal of 5 bases from V and 1 base from J, the junction contained 2 bases not matched to a gene. The CDR3 is 14 residues long. CDR1 is SGHRS and CDR2 is YFSETQ in the germline V gene. The CDR3 loop reads CASRQRGNTGELFF. The CDR3 DNA reads as TGCGCCAGCAGACAGCGGGGGAACACCGGGGAGCTGTTTTTT.

This clone has just one count. The chain is built from TRBV19 and TRBJ2-2; 9 bases align to TRBD1. This CDR3 spans 15 amino acids. Trimming took 8 bases from V and 5 from J; bases not matched to a gene: 9. Germline values: CDR1 LNHDA, CDR2 SQIVND (reference sequence). The CDR3 nucleotides read TGTGCCAGTCAACCACAGGGGGCGCGGACCGGGGAGCTGTTTTTT. Protein product: CASQPQGARTGELFF.

The V call is TRBV5-1, the J call TRBJ1-3; D possibly corresponds to TRBD1 (6 bases). V lost 0 bases, J lost 0 bases, and 7 bases lay in between. Germline loops: CDR1 SGHRS, CDR2 YFSETQ. This CDR3 contains 15 residues. For the CDR3, the DNA is TGCGCCAGCAGCTTGGCGACAGGCTCTGGAAACACCATATATTTT. It yields the protein CASSLATGSGNTIYF.

The V gene is TRBV24-1, the J gene TRBJ2-7; TRBD2 matches at 9 bases. Unmatched junction bases numbered 13, after V lost 4 bases and J lost 7 bases. Germline assignment: CDR1 KGHDR and CDR2 SFDVKD. The CDR3 is 16 amino acids. The CDR3 DNA follows: TGTGCCACCAGTGAACGGGGGGCGGGAGGGCCTATGGAGCAGTACTTC. Its translation: CATSERGAGGPMEQYF.

This clone has just a few counts. V gene TRBV7-3 combines with J gene TRBJ2-3, with D unresolved. CDR1 is SGHTA and CDR2 is FQGTGA in the germline V gene. V lost 3 bases and J lost 3, with 10 bases in between. This CDR3 spans 14 amino acids. CDR3 nucleotide sequence: TGTGCCAGCAGCTTGAGTACTGGTACAGATACGCAGTATTTT. Its protein is CASSLSTGTDTQYF. The full variable domain, rest sourced from reference TRBV7-3 and TRBJ2-3, is GAGVSQTPSNKVTEKGKYVELRCDPISGHTALYWYRQSLGQGPEFLIYFQGTGAADDSGLPNDRFFAVRPEGSVSTLKIQRTERGDSAVYLCASSLSTGTDTQYFGPGTRLTVL.

The chain employs TRBV9 and TRBJ1-6; 11 bases align to TRBD1. J lost 7 bases, V lost 4 bases, and 4 bases had no gene match. The CDR3 length is 15 residues. Germline values: CDR1 SGDLS, CDR2 YYNGEE. The CDR3 spells CASSSRDRGNSPLHF. CDR3 nucleotides: TGTGCCAGCAGCTCTCGGGACAGGGGGAATTCACCCCTCCACTTT.